The rows below give T cell receptor beta chains drawn from one sample of a study of T cells in Graves' hyperthyroidism and ophthalmopathy. Each CDR3 protein gets one entry after TCRdb re-called the multiplex PCR reads with MiXCR. The data show approximately 630,000 distinct CDR3 sequences, about 17% seen once. The specimen was blood. Source of these receptors: a woman aged 30 to 39 with Graves' hyperthyroidism. The CDR3 runs from the conserved cysteine through the conserved F or W. A D gene is named only where the DNA matches it firmly. Clone size, where shown, is once, few, many, or a class for clones that have expanded.

>many|TRBJ2-3|.|TRBV20-1
CSARDPLTDTQYF
TGCAGTGCTAGAGATCCGCTCACAGATACGCAGTATTTT
>few|TRBJ2-2|.|TRBV7-9
CASSGWGGSNTGELFF
TGTGCCAGCAGCGGCTGGGGTGGGTCGAACACCGGGGAGCTGTTTTTT
>few|TRBJ2-4|TRBD2|TRBV7-9
CASSDETGTRNIQYF
TGTGCCAGCAGCGATGAAACCGGGACTAGAAACATTCAGTACTTC
>few|TRBJ2-1|TRBD2|TRBV9
CASSVGQREVEEQFF
TGTGCCAGCAGCGTAGGTCAGCGGGAGGTGGAGGAGCAGTTCTTC
>few|TRBJ2-1|.|TRBV24-1
CATSDLGTDNEQFF
TGTGCCACCAGTGATTTGGGGACGGACAATGAGCAGTTCTTC
>.|TRBJ2-3|TRBD2|TRBV28
CASSQPGLAATGTDTQYF
TGTGCCAGCAGTCAACCGGGACTAGCCGCTACTGGCACAGATACGCAGTATTTT
>.|TRBJ1-2|.|TRBV6-2/TRBV6-3
CASVLDGNYGYTF
TGTGCCAGCGTCTTGGACGGCAACTATGGCTACACCTTC
>many|TRBJ2-3|TRBD2|TRBV2
CASKGLAGVSDTQYF
TGTGCCAGCAAAGGACTAGCGGGAGTGTCAGATACGCAGTATTTT
>many|TRBJ2-7|.|TRBV6-1
CASSVRDLYEQYF
TGTGCCAGCAGCGTCAGGGACCTCTACGAGCAGTACTTC
>many|TRBJ1-2|.|TRBV2
CASSVRLGADGYTF
TGTGCCAGCAGTGTTCGTCTGGGGGCGGACGGCTACACCTTC
>few|TRBJ1-5|.|TRBV30
CAWSIHSNQPQHF
TGTGCCTGGAGTATACATAGCAATCAGCCCCAGCATTTT
>many|TRBJ2-1|.|TRBV11-3
CASSLPGPYNEQFF
TGTGCCAGCAGCTTACCAGGGCCCTACAATGAGCAGTTCTTC
>.|TRBJ1-5|TRBD1|TRBV20-1
CSADRQGGNQPQHF
TGCAGTGCTGATCGACAGGGAGGGAATCAGCCCCAGCATTTT
>.|TRBJ2-1|.|TRBV3-1
CASSQDGRRGGEQFF
TGTGCCAGCAGCCAAGATGGCCGAAGGGGGGGTGAGCAGTTCTTC
>few|TRBJ2-2|TRBD1|TRBV6-1
CASSIRRQGKNTGELFF
TGTGCCAGCAGTATACGCCGACAGGGAAAGAACACCGGGGAGCTGTTTTTT
>many|TRBJ1-4|.|TRBV3-1
CASSPWDDEKLFF
TGTGCCAGCAGCCCGTGGGATGATGAAAAACTGTTTTTT
>few|TRBJ2-1|TRBD2|TRBV19
CASSSSGLARGNEQFF
TGTGCCAGTAGTTCATCGGGACTAGCAAGGGGCAATGAGCAGTTCTTC
>few|TRBJ2-7|.|TRBV20-1
CSASGGGTYEQYF
TGCAGTGCTTCCGGAGGGGGGACCTACGAGCAGTACTTC
>many|TRBJ2-5|TRBD1|TRBV7-9
CASSTGGPQETQYF
TGTGCCAGCAGCACAGGGGGTCCCCAAGAGACCCAGTACTTC
>.|TRBJ2-7|.|TRBV20-1
CSAPRSTSSYEQYF
TGCAGTGCTCCGCGGTCAACCAGCTCCTACGAGCAGTACTTC
>many|TRBJ2-5|.|TRBV28
CASSPSGAQETQYF
TGTGCCAGCAGCCCTTCAGGGGCTCAAGAGACCCAGTACTTC
>few|TRBJ2-7|.|TRBV12-5
CASGYPVQGTYEQYF
TGTGCTAGTGGATACCCCGTACAGGGAACCTACGAGCAGTACTTC
>many|TRBJ2-7|.|TRBV20-1
CSARVPANYEQYF
TGCAGTGCTAGAGTACCAGCGAACTACGAGCAGTACTTC
>.|TRBJ2-2|TRBD1|TRBV19
CASSRTGGYAGELFF
TGTGCCAGTAGCCGGACAGGGGGATACGCCGGGGAGCTGTTTTTT
>many|TRBJ2-7|.|TRBV27
CASSRTGLFYEQYF
TGTGCCAGCAGCAGGACGGGACTCTTTTACGAGCAGTACTTC